The 8 T cell receptor beta chains in this list originate from one sample, sequenced in a study of vaccination and CD4 T cells after COVID-19 (dated by TCRdb to between 2021 and 2024). The library was generated by PCR. TCRdb shows the sequencer as Illumina iSeq 100. The public sequencing data were trimmed at Q25 with fastp and processed into clonotypes with MiXCR by TCRdb, which kept only in-frame beta chains. Here each entry gathers all rows of one CDR3 protein and keeps the most common genes and DNA. The sample table records about 15,000 distinct CDR3 sequences; roughly 71% of these occur just once. The top ten clonotypes cover around 1.1% of the sample. Source: CD4+ T cells from blood, taken after SARS-CoV-2 vaccination. The receptors come from a human donor who had recovered from COVID-19.

The J gene is TRBJ2-6, the V gene TRBV6-1; D unclear. The CDR3 extends over 16 amino acids. The germline CDR1 and CDR2 sequences are MNHNS and SASEGT. V lost 6 bases and J lost 2, with 14 bases in between. The CDR3 region is CASSTWEGTGANVLTF. For the CDR3, the DNA is TGTGCCAGCAGCACCTGGGAAGGAACTGGGGCCAACGTCCTGACTTTC.

This chain joins TRBV20-1 and TRBJ1-1; D remains unclear. V was cut by 2 bases and J by 0 bases, with 13 bases left in between. This CDR3 region has 15 residues. Germline V gene sequence: CDR1 DFQATT, CDR2 SNEGSKA (reference sequence). The CDR3 is CSARRPYQLNTEAFF. CDR3 nucleotides: TGCAGTGCTAGAAGACCGTATCAACTGAACACTGAAGCTTTCTTT.

This chain joins TRBV6-5 and TRBJ2-2; a possible D gene is TRBD1 (5 bases). Trimming took off 3 bases at V and 1 base at J, with 9 bases between the two ends. The germline CDR1 and CDR2 sequences are MNHEY and SVGAGI. The CDR3 runs 15 residues. In nucleotides, the CDR3 is TGTGCCAGCAGTTATGGGGCGGAGAACACCGGGGAGCTGTTTTTT. The encoded protein is CASSYGAENTGELFF.

This sequence joins TRBV9 and TRBJ2-1; 8 nucleotides line up with TRBD2. J was trimmed by 5 bases and V by 0 bases; bases with no gene match: 1. CDR1 SGDLS and CDR2 YYNGEE come from the germline V gene. The CDR3 runs 14 residues. The CDR3 DNA follows: TGTGCCAGCAGCGTAGGAGCGGGAGACAATGAGCAGTTCTTC. This encodes CASSVGAGDNEQFF.

This chain joins TRBV6-2 or TRBV6-3 and TRBJ1-2; D is undetermined. The V end lost 4 bases, the J end lost 6 bases, and 6 bases lay between the germline ends. CDR1 and CDR2 from the germline V gene are MNHEY and SVGEGT. The CDR3 contains 11 residues. The CDR3 DNA reads TGTGCCAGCAGTTTTGACAATGGCTACACCTTC. This sequence encodes CASSFDNGYTF.

The rearrangement uses TRBV7-2 and TRBJ2-7, with TRBD2 matching over 9 bases. The germline V gene encodes CDR1 SGHTA and CDR2 FQGNSA. J lost 7 bases, V lost 7 bases, and 8 bases had no gene match. This CDR3 comprises 13 residues. CDR3 coding DNA: TGTGCCAGCACTGGGACTAGCAGAAAAGAGCAGTACTTC. This encodes CASTGTSRKEQYF.

The V gene is TRBV7-2, the J gene TRBJ1-6; D remains unclear. Trimming shortened V by 5 bases and J by 13 bases, and 15 bases separated the two germline ends. Germline V gene data show CDR1 as SGHTA and CDR2 as FQGNSA. CDR3 length: 13 residues. Here the CDR3 reads CASSPQFVAPLHF. In DNA, the CDR3 is TGTGCCAGCAGCCCTCAGTTTGTAGCTCCCCTCCACTTT.

The chain has TRBV20-1 and TRBJ1-2; D remains ambiguous. V was clipped by 6 bases and J by 8 bases, with 10 bases between them. CDR3 length: 10 amino acids. Germline V gives CDR1 DFQATT, CDR2 SNEGSKA (reference sequence). The CDR3 loop is CSARAWGYTF. DNA for the CDR3: TGCAGTGCCCGTGCCTGGGGCTACACCTTC.